These 30 T cell receptor beta chains were sequenced from one sample in a study of identifying expanded T cells in peripheral blood. Profiling relied on immunoSEQ multiplex PCR, and the TCRdb table lists in-frame clones only, not all of them. The sample consists of about 58,000 clones, about nine tenths of them appearing once. The source material was blood. The receptors stem from a person between 18 and 75 years old in good health.

The rearrangement uses TRBV28 and TRBJ2-5; 9 bases match TRBD1. Germline CDR1 is MDHEN and CDR2 is SYDVKM. The CDR3 is 14 amino acids. J was trimmed by 5 bases and V by 5 bases; bases with no gene match: 6. CDR3: CASSGEGTGETQYF. The CDR3, as DNA: TGTGCCAGCAGTGGAGAAGGGACAGGGGAGACCCAGTACTTC.

The chain has TRBV28 and TRBJ1-1; tentatively, D is TRBD1 (5 bases). V dropped 2 bases and J dropped 8 bases, with 12 bases sitting between them. CDR3 size: 13 residues. Germline V lookup: CDR1 MDHEN, CDR2 SYDVKM. The chain's CDR3 is CASSLAREEEAFF. In nucleotides, the CDR3 is TGTGCCAGCAGTTTAGCCAGGGAGGAGGAAGCTTTCTTT.

This clone occurred a few times. V is TRBV29-1 and J is TRBJ2-1, with D tentatively TRBD2 (5 bases). The CDR3 has 14 residues. Between the trimmed V and J ends, which lost 4 bases and 10 bases, there was a span of 20 bases. In germline, CDR1 is SQVTM, CDR2 ANQGSEA. The CDR3 region has the DNA TGCAGCGTTGTGGGCGGGTCCTCCGGAGGAGAGCAGTTCTTC. This codes for CSVVGGSSGGEQFF.

This chain links TRBV7-2 with TRBJ1-1, with D tentatively TRBD1 (6 bases). Germline V CDR1 and CDR2: SGHTA, FQGNSA. The CDR3 consists of 14 residues. The ends were cut back, 6 bases at V and 1 base at J, with 12 bases in the middle. The CDR3 spells CASSLDSQNTEAFF. As DNA, the CDR3 is TGTGCCAGCAGTCTGGACAGCCAGAACACTGAAGCTTTCTTT.

This clone has only a few counts. The J gene is TRBJ1-1, the V gene TRBV20-1; D is ambiguous. The germline V gene has CDR1 DFQATT and CDR2 SNEGSKA (reference sequence). V was cut by 6 bases and J by 6 bases, with 11 bases left in between. The CDR3 spans 11 residues. The CDR3 coding sequence is TGCAGTGCCGAGACTGGGGCTGAAGCTTTCTTT. Amino acids: CSAETGAEAFF.

This clone was seen only a few times. V and J are TRBV6-5 and TRBJ1-2; D is ambiguous. The CDR3 contains 13 residues. CDR1 and CDR2 from the germline V gene are MNHEY and SVGAGI. With 11 bases removed from V and 1 base from J, the gap between germline ends came to 14 bases. CDR3 sequence (DNA): TGTGCCGTCTATGGCCGAAATAACTATGGCTACACCTTC. Its translation: CAVYGRNNYGYTF.

The chain combines TRBV25-1 with TRBJ2-3; D unresolved. Germline V gene sequence: CDR1 MGHDK, CDR2 SYGVNS. This CDR3 comprises 12 residues. Trimming took 4 bases from V and 5 from J, leaving 7 bases between them. The CDR3 is CASSAVRDTQYF. CDR3 DNA: TGTGCCAGCAGTGCCGTTAGAGATACGCAGTATTTT.

V usage is TRBV11-3 and J usage is TRBJ2-2; D unresolved. Trimming pared 5 bases from V and 6 bases from J, leaving 10 bases between. The CDR3 is 13 amino acids. Per the germline V gene, CDR1 is SGHNT and CDR2 is YENEEA. The CDR3 DNA is TGTGCCAGCAGCAGATCAACTGCCGGGGAGCTGTTTTTT. This codes for CASSRSTAGELFF.

The chain is built from TRBV18 and TRBJ2-7; D might be TRBD2 (6 bases). Germline V gene data show CDR1 as KGHSH and CDR2 as LQKENI. The CDR3 contains 14 residues. Trimming removed 6 bases at V and 2 bases at J, with 14 bases between. The CDR3 DNA sequence: TGTGCCAGCTCGACCGGGACTGGCGCCTACGAGCAGTACTTC. As protein: CASSTGTGAYEQYF.

The gene calls are TRBV20-1 and TRBJ2-2; D call uncertain. This CDR3 region has 11 residues. Trimming cost V 7 bases and J 7 bases, with 10 bases left between them. Germline-derived CDR1 and CDR2 are DFQATT and SNEGSKA (reference sequence). CDR3 nucleotide sequence: TGCAGTGGCCGGAAGGACGGGGAGCTGTTTTTT. Residues: CSGRKDGELFF.

The chain uses TRBV6-5 and TRBJ1-2; tentatively, D is TRBD1 (5 bases). The CDR3 length is 14 residues. Germline V CDR1 and CDR2: MNHEY, SVGAGI. V was pared by 2 bases and J by 5 bases, with 12 bases between. CDR3 bases: TGTGCCAGCAGTTACGCCGCGACAGCTTATGGCTACACCTTC. Translated, it gives CASSYAATAYGYTF.

V is TRBV10-3 and J is TRBJ2-6; D gene unclear. This CDR3 is 14 amino acids long. Germline CDR1 reads ENHRY; CDR2 reads SYGVKD. The germline V and J ends were trimmed by 2 bases and 8 bases, with 10 bases remaining between them. The CDR3 DNA reads as TGTGCCATCAGTGAGGCAGGTGTGTCCAACGTCCTGACTTTC. It encodes CAISEAGVSNVLTF.

The V call is TRBV7-8, the J call TRBJ1-2; D is unclear. The germline CDR1 and CDR2 sequences are SGHVS and FQNEAQ. This CDR3 contains 13 residues. V shed 3 bases and J shed 4 bases, with 9 bases lying between them. The CDR3 DNA follows: TGTGCCAGCAGCTTTAGTAACCGCTATGGCTACACCTTC. Protein product: CASSFSNRYGYTF.

V usage is TRBV7-2 and J usage is TRBJ1-2; D is unclear. V dropped 4 bases and J dropped 7 bases, with 13 bases sitting between them. CDR3 size: 13 residues. Germline CDR1 is SGHTA and CDR2 is FQGNSA. The CDR3 sequence: CASSSTPPVGYTF. The CDR3, as DNA: TGTGCCAGCAGCTCCACCCCTCCAGTTGGCTACACCTTC. Together with reference TRBV7-2 and TRBJ1-2, the CDR3 gives the full variable domain: GAGVSQSPSNKVTEKGKDVELRCDPISGHTALYWYRQSLGQGLEFLIYFQGNSAPDKSGLPSDRFSAERTGGSVSTLTIQRTQQEDSAVYLCASSSTPPVGYTFGSGTRLTVV.

Comment on this clone: This may be a read error, as it is one base from a much larger clone. The J gene is TRBJ1-6, the V gene TRBV4-1; D unclear. The germline V gene has CDR1 MGHRA and CDR2 YSYEKL. This CDR3 is 17 amino acids long. The CDR3 sequence: CASSQVDMGFRNSPPHF. CDR3 nucleotide sequence: TGCGCCAGCAGCCAAGTCGATATGGGGTTCCGGAATTCACCCCCCCACTTT.

The chain combines TRBV4-2 with TRBJ2-1; 9 bases agree with TRBD2. This CDR3 is 16 amino acids long. Trimming cost V 2 bases and J 4 bases; bases outside gene matches: 6. In germline, CDR1 is LGHNA, CDR2 YNFKEQ. CDR3 loop: CASSQQERGAYNEQFF. The CDR3 DNA reads as TGTGCCAGCAGCCAACAGGAGCGGGGGGCTTACAATGAGCAGTTCTTC.

The J gene is TRBJ1-6, the V gene TRBV7-2; tentative D call: TRBD1 (5 bases). The V end lost 5 bases, the J end lost 10 bases, and 12 bases lay between the germline ends. Germline lookup yields CDR1 SGHTA and CDR2 FQGNSA. The CDR3 loop spans 13 amino acids. The chain's CDR3 is CASSPSRGSPLHF. The CDR3 DNA reads TGTGCCAGCAGCCCCAGCCGGGGCTCACCCCTCCACTTT. Full variable domain (missing parts from reference TRBV7-2 and TRBJ1-6): GAGVSQSPSNKVTEKGKDVELRCDPISGHTALYWYRQSLGQGLEFLIYFQGNSAPDKSGLPSDRFSAERTGGSVSTLTIQRTQQEDSAVYLCASSPSRGSPLHFGNGTRLTVT.

The rearrangement links TRBV30 to TRBJ1-6; 8 bases map to TRBD1. The CDR3 is 13 amino acids. The germline V gene has CDR1 GTSNPN and CDR2 SVGIG (reference sequence). CDR3 coding DNA: TGTGCTCGGAGTGGACAGGGAGACTCACCCCTCCACTTT. Translating it yields CARSGQGDSPLHF.

The CDR3 loop is CASSHVKLTGTGNEKLFF. The CDR3 DNA reads TGCGCCAGCAGCCATGTAAAACTAACCGGGACAGGGAATGAAAAACTGTTTTTT. The chain employs TRBV5-1 and TRBJ1-4; 9 positions agree with TRBD1. Germline lookup yields CDR1 SGHRS and CDR2 YFSETQ. Trimming removed 4 bases from V and 5 bases from J; junction bases left unmatched: 15. The CDR3 is 18 residues long.

The chain has TRBV6-5 and TRBJ1-1; D is uncertain. Germline assignment: CDR1 MNHEY and CDR2 SVGAGI. The CDR3 contains 14 residues. V lost 0 bases and J lost 1, with 6 bases in between. In nucleotides, the CDR3 is TGTGCCAGCAGTTACTCCTACCAGAACACTGAAGCTTTCTTT. This encodes CASSYSYQNTEAFF.

The chain employs TRBV7-3 and TRBJ2-2, with 12 bases fitting TRBD2. V was pared by 5 bases and J by 9 bases, with 13 bases of the junction left unmatched. CDR1 and CDR2 (germline): SGHTA, FQGTGA. The CDR3 runs 17 residues. CDR3 sequence reads: CASSAGLAGGVSRELFF. The CDR3 region has the DNA TGTGCCAGCAGCGCGGGACTAGCGGGCGGGGTGAGCCGGGAGCTGTTTTTT.

The chain is built from TRBV13 and TRBJ2-7; 10 bases align to TRBD2. This CDR3 contains 16 residues. The germline CDR1 and CDR2 sequences are PRHDT and FYEKMQ (reference sequence). The J segment lost 2 bases and the V segment lost 5 bases, leaving 9 bases of the junction unmatched. The CDR3 region is CASSLKTSGPTYEQYF. The CDR3 DNA follows: TGTGCCAGCAGCCTCAAGACTAGCGGGCCAACCTACGAGCAGTACTTC. The full variable domain, completed using reference TRBV13 and TRBJ2-7, is AAGVIQSPRHLIKEKRETATLKCYPIPRHDTVYWYQQGPGQDPQFLISFYEKMQSDKGSIPDRFSAQQFSDYHSELNMSSLELGDSALYFCASSLKTSGPTYEQYFGPGTRLTVT.

V usage is TRBV9 and J usage is TRBJ2-1, with D perhaps TRBD2 (6 bases). The CDR3 totals 15 residues. Germline-derived CDR1 and CDR2 are SGDLS and YYNGEE. V lost 3 bases, J lost 8 bases, and 18 bases lay in between. The CDR3 DNA reads TGTGCCAGCAGCGCAGAACTAGCCGGTAGGGATGAGCAGTTCTTC. Its translation is CASSAELAGRDEQFF.

The J gene is TRBJ2-4, the V gene TRBV4-1, with TRBD2 matching 8 bases. The CDR3 runs to 17 residues. Germline-derived CDR1 and CDR2 are MGHRA and YSYEKL. V lost 0 bases and J lost 8; bases outside the gene matches: 12. The CDR3 protein is CASSQDREGSGGDIQYF. CDR3 DNA sequence: TGCGCCAGCAGCCAAGATCGAGAGGGCTCCGGGGGGGACATTCAGTACTTC.

This chain connects TRBV6-4 to TRBJ1-5; D ambiguous. This CDR3 is built from 16 residues. The V and J ends lost 0 bases and 7 bases respectively, with 16 bases between them. The germline V gene encodes CDR1 MRHNA and CDR2 SNTAGT. CDR3 sequence: CASSDSFLGGGQPQHF. The CDR3 nucleotides are TGTGCCAGCAGTGACTCCTTCCTTGGCGGAGGGCAGCCCCAGCATTTT.

The chain employs TRBV19 and TRBJ2-1; 8 positions agree with TRBD2. V shed 6 bases, J shed 3 bases, and the junction held 16 bases outside the gene matches. In germline, CDR1 is LNHDA, CDR2 SQIVND (reference sequence). The CDR3 extends over 18 amino acids. As DNA, the CDR3 is TGTGCCAGTAGCCTACAACCCGGGGTAGCGGGGCTCTACAATGAGCAGTTCTTC. It codes for CASSLQPGVAGLYNEQFF.

The V gene is TRBV28, the J gene TRBJ2-6; D possibly corresponds to TRBD1 (5 bases). Looked up from germline, CDR1 is MDHEN and CDR2 is SYDVKM. The CDR3 runs to 17 residues. Trimming took 5 bases from V and 0 from J, leaving 14 bases between them. As DNA, the CDR3 is TGTGCCAGCAGTCCCCTGGCCAGGGCCTCTGGGGCCAACGTCCTGACTTTC. As protein: CASSPLARASGANVLTF.

The CDR3 DNA is TGTGCCAGCAAACGAGAATTGGGTCTCGAGACCCAGTACTTC. The encoded protein is CASKRELGLETQYF. The V gene is TRBV6-6, the J gene TRBJ2-5, with no clear D. The V gene lost 7 bases and the J gene lost 5 bases, with 17 bases spanning the gap. Germline V gives CDR1 MNHNY, CDR2 SVGAGI (reference sequence). This CDR3 is 14 amino acids long.

V usage is TRBV28 and J usage is TRBJ2-2, with D maybe TRBD2 (6 bases). V dropped 9 bases and J dropped 9 bases, with 23 bases sitting between them. CDR1 and CDR2 (germline): MDHEN, SYDVKM. The CDR3 covers 15 residues. CDR3 sequence (DNA): TGTGCCAGTAAAGACGCCGGGACTCCCCGCCGGGAGCTGTTTTTT. This translates into CASKDAGTPRRELFF. Based on the CDR3 plus reference TRBV28 and TRBJ2-2, the full variable domain is DVKVTQSSRYLVKRTGEKVFLECVQDMDHENMFWYRQDPGLGLRLIYFSYDVKMKEKGDIPEGYSVSREKKERFSLILESASTNQTSMYLCASKDAGTPRRELFFGEGSRLTVL.

This chain joins TRBV14 and TRBJ1-3; D is unresolved. Deletions cut 0 bases from V and 5 bases from J, with 8 bases between. The V gene's germline CDR1 is SGHDN and CDR2 FVKESK. The CDR3 runs to 14 residues. The CDR3 loop is CASSQEGRRNTIYF. CDR3 in DNA: TGTGCCAGCAGCCAAGAGGGGAGGAGAAACACCATATATTTT. Based on the CDR3 plus reference TRBV14 and TRBJ1-3, the full variable domain is EAGVTQFPSHSVIEKGQTVTLRCDPISGHDNLYWYRRVMGKEIKFLLHFVKESKQDESGMPNNRFLAERTGGTYSTLKVQPAELEDSGVYFCASSQEGRRNTIYFGEGSWLTVV.